One sample yielded the 2 T cell receptor beta chains listed below, sequenced in a study of blood T cell repertoires in COVID-19. Produced via immunoSEQ multiplex PCR; TCRdb's table is partial and in-frame only. The repertoire holds about 200,000 clones, approximately 90% seen once, with less than 5.5% in the top ten. The sequencing input was peripheral blood. These TCRs come from a human donor in a cohort sampled during active COVID-19.

V is TRBV13 and J is TRBJ2-1, with TRBD2 matching 9 bases. This CDR3 has 16 residues. Germline-derived CDR1 and CDR2 are PRHDT and FYEKMQ (reference sequence). V was pared by 5 bases and J by 5 bases, with 10 bases of the junction left unmatched. In DNA, the CDR3 is TGTGCCAGCAGCCCCATGGGGGTAGCGGGGGACAATGAGCAGTTCTTC. Translation gives CASSPMGVAGDNEQFF.

In its sample, this clone was seen once. The rearrangement links TRBV3-1 (or the pseudogene TRBV3-2) to TRBJ2-1; 10 bases align to TRBD2. In germline, CDR1 is LGHDT, CDR2 YNNKEL (reference sequence). CDR3 length equals 18 residues. V shed 0 bases, J shed 0 bases, and the junction held 5 bases outside the gene matches. The CDR3 DNA sequence: TGTGCCAGCAGCCAAGAGAGTCTAGCGGGGGCCTCCTACAATGAGCAGTTCTTC. It yields the protein CASSQESLAGASYNEQFF.